A single sample is the source of the 3 T cell receptor beta chains below, sequenced in a study of shared clonotypes between healthy human individuals (dated by TCRdb to 2019 to 2021). The library was produced with the immunoSEQ multiplex PCR assay. TCRdb re-hosts the immuneACCESS table, in-frame sequences only. Its copies lack some clones; in the studies checked, an unresolved V gene accounts for under half of them, and the cause for the rest is not known. The sample table contains more than 2 million clones; only one count was recorded for around 95% of them. The ten largest clonotypes hold less than 0.15% of the sample. The sequenced sample consisted of naive CD4+ T cells sorted from blood. The cell subset or site label on this specimen signifies: CD45RA+ positively selected. These receptors were collected from a man younger than 30 in good health.

V gene TRBV7-6 combines with J gene TRBJ1-5, with D tentatively TRBD1 (6 bases). The germline V gene has CDR1 SGHVS and CDR2 FNYEAQ. This CDR3 has 14 residues. Deletions cut 6 bases from V and 4 bases from J, with 13 bases between. The DNA of the CDR3 is TGTGCCAGCAGTAAGGACAGTGGGAATCAGCCCCAGCATTTT. It specifies CASSKDSGNQPQHF.

J is TRBJ2-3 and V is TRBV7-3; D is undetermined. Germline V lookup: CDR1 SGHTA, CDR2 FQGTGA. Trimming pared 1 base from V and 1 base from J, leaving 6 bases between. The CDR3 runs 14 residues. As DNA, the CDR3 is TGTGCCAGCAGCTTAATATCGGGCACAGATACGCAGTATTTT. Translating it yields CASSLISGTDTQYF.

The V gene is TRBV7-2, the J gene TRBJ1-2; maybe TRBD1 (5 bases). Per germline, CDR1 SGHTA and CDR2 FQGNSA. The CDR3 spans 13 residues. The V end was cut by 8 bases, the J end by 3 bases, with 13 bases between. DNA for the CDR3: TGTGCCAGCTCCGGGGGAGAGTACTATGGCTACACCTTC. This encodes CASSGGEYYGYTF.